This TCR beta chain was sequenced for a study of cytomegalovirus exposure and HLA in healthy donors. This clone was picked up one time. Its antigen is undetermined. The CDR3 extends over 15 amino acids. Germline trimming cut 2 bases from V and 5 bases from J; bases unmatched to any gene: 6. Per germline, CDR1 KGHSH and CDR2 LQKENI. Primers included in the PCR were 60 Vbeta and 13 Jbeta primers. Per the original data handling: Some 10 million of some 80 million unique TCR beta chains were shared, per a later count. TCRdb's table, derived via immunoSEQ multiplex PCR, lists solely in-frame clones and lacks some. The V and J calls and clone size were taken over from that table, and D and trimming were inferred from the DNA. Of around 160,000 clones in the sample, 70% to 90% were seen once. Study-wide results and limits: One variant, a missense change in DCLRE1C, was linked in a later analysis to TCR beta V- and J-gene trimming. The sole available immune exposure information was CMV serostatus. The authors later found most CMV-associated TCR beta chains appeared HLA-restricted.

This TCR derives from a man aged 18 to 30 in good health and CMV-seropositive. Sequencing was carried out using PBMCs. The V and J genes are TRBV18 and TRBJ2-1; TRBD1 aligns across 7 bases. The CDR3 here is CASSPFFQGDNEQFF. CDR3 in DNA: TGTGCCAGCTCACCATTTTTCCAGGGGGACAATGAGCAGTTCTTC.